The subject of this entry is one TCR beta chain. Its antigen is not known. This sample is drawn from a study of T cells in localized non-small cell lung cancer. The V end was cut by 1 base, the J end by 4 bases, with 10 bases between. Germline V CDR1 and CDR2: SNHLY, FYNNEI. This CDR3 has 14 residues. The protocol was immunoSEQ multiplex PCR, while the TCRdb copy is restricted to in-frame clones and leaves out a portion. The sample yields roughly 33,000 clones, under 90% seen once. Overall study findings and caveats: A median of roughly 50 of the top 100 tumor clones appeared in adjacent lung, which was paired and uninvolved. Elevated blood T cell density was associated with longer overall survival. Of the tissues analyzed, uninvolved adjacent lung showed maximal T cell clonality, greater than tumor.

Sample: peripheral blood, taken before any cancer treatment. The gene calls are TRBV2 and TRBJ1-1; no firm D call. This receptor was identified in a man aged 35-75 years with stage I lung adenocarcinoma. CDR3 nucleotides: TGTGCCAGCAGTGAAGAACTAGCATCCACTGAAGCTTTCTTT. It codes for CASSEELASTEAFF.